This TCR beta chain was obtained from a study of cytomegalovirus exposure and HLA in healthy donors. CDR3 length: 13 amino acids. Turning to this clone: Antigen specificity is unknown.

General study points: According to a subsequent analysis, TCR clusters from the first cohort were inclined to appear together in the 120 validation repertoires.

Profiled with immunoSEQ multiplex PCR; TCRdb holds only in-frame clones, not every one. The profile shows 250,000 or so clones, around nine tenths of them singletons. Specimen: PBMCs. The chain joins TRBV12-2 to TRBJ1-1. TRBV12-2 is noted as a pseudogene. The sequence was collected from a man younger than 30 in good health and CMV-seronegative. This CDR3 is CASRGGRGPEAFF. The CDR3 nucleotides are TGTGCAAGTCGCGGAGGGCGGGGGCCTGAAGCTTTCTTT.